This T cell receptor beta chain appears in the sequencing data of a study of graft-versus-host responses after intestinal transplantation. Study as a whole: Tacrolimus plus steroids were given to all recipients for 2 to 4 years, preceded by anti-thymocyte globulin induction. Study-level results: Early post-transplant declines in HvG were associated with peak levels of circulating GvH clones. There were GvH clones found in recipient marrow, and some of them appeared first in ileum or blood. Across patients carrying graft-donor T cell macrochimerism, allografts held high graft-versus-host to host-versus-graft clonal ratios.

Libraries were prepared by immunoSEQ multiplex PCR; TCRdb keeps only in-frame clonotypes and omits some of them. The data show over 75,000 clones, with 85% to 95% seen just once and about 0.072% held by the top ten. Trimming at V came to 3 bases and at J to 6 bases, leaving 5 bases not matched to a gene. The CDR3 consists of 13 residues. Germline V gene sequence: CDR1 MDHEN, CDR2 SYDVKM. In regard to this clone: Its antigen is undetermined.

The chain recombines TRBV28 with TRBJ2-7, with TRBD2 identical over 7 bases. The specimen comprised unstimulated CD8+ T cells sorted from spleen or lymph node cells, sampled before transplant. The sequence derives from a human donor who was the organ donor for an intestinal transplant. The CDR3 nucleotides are TGTGCCAGCAGTTTGGCGGGGAGGGTCGAGCAGTACTTC. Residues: CASSLAGRVEQYF.